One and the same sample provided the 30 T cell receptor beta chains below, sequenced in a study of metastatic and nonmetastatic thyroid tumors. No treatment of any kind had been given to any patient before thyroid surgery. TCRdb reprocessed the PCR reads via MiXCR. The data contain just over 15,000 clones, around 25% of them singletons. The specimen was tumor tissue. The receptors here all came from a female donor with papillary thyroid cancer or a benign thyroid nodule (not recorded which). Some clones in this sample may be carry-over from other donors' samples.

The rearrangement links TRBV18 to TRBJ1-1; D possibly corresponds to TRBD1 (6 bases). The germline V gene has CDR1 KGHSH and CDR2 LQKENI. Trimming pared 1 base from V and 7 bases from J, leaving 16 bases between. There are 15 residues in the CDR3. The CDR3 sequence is CASSPRTRGPLEAFF. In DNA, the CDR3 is TGTGCCAGCTCACCACGGACTCGGGGGCCGCTTGAAGCTTTCTTT.

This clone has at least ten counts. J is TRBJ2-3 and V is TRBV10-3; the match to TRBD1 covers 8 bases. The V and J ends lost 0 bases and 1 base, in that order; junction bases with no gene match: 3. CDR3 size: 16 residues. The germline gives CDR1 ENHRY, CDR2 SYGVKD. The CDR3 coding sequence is TGTGCCATCAGTGAGTCGGAGACAGGGGGCACAGATACGCAGTATTTT. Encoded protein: CAISESETGGTDTQYF.

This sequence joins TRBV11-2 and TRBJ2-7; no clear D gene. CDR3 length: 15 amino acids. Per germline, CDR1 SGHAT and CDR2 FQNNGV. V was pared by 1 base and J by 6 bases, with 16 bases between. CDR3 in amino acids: CASSLVPTGRGEQYF. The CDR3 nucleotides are TGTGCCAGCAGCTTAGTCCCGACTGGGCGAGGCGAGCAGTACTTC.

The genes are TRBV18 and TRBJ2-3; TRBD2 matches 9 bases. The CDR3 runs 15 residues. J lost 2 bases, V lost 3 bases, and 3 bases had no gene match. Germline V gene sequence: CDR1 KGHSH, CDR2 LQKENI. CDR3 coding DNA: TGTGCCAGCTCACCCAGCGGGGGGAACACAGATACGCAGTATTTT. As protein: CASSPSGGNTDTQYF.

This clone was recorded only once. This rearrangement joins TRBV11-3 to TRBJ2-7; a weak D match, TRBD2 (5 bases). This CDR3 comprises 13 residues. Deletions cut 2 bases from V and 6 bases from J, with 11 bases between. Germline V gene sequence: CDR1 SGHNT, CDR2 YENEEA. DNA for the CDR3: TGTGCCAGCAGCTTAATGCCGGGAAGCGAGCAGTACTTC. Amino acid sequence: CASSLMPGSEQYF.

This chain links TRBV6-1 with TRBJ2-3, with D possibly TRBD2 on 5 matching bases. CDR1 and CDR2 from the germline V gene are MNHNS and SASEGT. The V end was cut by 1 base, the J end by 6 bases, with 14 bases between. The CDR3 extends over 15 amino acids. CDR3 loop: CASSEGQRATDTQYF. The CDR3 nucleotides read TGTGCCAGCAGTGAAGGCCAGAGGGCCACGGATACGCAGTATTTT.

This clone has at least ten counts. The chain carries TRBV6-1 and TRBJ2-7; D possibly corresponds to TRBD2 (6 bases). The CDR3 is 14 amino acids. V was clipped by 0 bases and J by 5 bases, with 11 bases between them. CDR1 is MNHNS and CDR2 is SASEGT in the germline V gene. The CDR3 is CASSEAEGPHEQYF. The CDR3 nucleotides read TGTGCCAGCAGTGAAGCGGAGGGTCCCCACGAGCAGTACTTC.

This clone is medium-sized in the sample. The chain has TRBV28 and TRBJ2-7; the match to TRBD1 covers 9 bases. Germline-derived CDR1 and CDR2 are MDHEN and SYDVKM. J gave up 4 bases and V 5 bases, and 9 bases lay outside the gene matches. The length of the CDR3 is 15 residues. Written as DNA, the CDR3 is TGTGCCAGCAGTCCCTATGGTGGACAGGGGTACGAGCAGTACTTC. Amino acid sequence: CASSPYGGQGYEQYF.

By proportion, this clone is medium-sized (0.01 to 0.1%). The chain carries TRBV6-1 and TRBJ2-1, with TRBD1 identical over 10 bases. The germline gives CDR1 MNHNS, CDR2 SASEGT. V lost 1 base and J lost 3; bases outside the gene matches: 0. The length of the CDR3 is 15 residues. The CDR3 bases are TGTGCCAGCAGTGAAGGGACAGGGGGCTACAATGAGCAGTTCTTC. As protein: CASSEGTGGYNEQFF.

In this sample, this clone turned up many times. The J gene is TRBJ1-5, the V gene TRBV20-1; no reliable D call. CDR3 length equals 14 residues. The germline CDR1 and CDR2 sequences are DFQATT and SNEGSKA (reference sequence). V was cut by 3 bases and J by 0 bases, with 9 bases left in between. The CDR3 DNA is TGCAGTGCTAGTACGGGCCCTAGCAATCAGCCCCAGCATTTT. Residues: CSASTGPSNQPQHF.

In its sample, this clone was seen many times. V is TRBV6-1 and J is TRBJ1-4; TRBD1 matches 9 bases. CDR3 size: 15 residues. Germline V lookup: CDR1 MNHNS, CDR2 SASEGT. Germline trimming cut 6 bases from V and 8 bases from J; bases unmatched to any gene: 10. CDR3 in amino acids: CASSYQQGAQEKLFF. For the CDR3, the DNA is TGTGCCAGCAGCTATCAACAGGGGGCCCAAGAAAAACTGTTTTTT.

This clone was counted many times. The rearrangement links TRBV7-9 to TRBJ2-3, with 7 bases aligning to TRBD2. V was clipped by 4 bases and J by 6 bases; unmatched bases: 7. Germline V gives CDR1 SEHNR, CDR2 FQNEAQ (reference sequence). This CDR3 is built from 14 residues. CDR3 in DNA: TGTGCCAGCAGCTCCAGCGGGGTTCCCGATACGCAGTATTTT. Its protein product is CASSSSGVPDTQYF.

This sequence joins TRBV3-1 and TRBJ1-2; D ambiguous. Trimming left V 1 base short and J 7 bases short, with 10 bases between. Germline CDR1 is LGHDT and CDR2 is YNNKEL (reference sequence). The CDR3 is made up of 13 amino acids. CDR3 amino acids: CASSQGWMGGYTF. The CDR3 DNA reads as TGTGCCAGCAGCCAAGGTTGGATGGGTGGCTACACCTTC. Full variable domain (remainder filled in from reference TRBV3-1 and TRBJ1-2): DTAVSQTPKYLVTQMGNDKSIKCEQNLGHDTMYWYKQDSKKFLKIMFSYNNKELIINETVPNRFSPKSPDKAHLNLHINSLELGDSAVYFCASSQGWMGGYTFGSGTRLTVV.

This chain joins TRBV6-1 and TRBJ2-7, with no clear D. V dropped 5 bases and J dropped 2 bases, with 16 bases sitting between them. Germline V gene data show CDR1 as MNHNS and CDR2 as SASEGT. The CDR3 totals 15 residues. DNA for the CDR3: TGTGCCAGCAGTCTTTCTATCGGGCTTACCTACGAGCAGTACTTC. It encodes CASSLSIGLTYEQYF.

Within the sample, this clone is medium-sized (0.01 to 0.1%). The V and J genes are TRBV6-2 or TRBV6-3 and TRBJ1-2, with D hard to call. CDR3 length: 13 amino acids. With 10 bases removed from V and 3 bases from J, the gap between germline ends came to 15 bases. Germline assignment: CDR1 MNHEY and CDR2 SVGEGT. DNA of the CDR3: TGTGCCAACTCAAAGACCCCTTACTATGGCTACACCTTC. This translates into CANSKTPYYGYTF.

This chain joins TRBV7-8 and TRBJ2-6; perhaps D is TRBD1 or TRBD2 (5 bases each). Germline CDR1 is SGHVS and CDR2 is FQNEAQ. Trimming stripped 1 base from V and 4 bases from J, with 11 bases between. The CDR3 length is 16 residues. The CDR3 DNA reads TGTGCCAGCAGCTTAGACCAGGGAGCCGGGGCCAACGTCCTGACTTTC. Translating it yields CASSLDQGAGANVLTF.

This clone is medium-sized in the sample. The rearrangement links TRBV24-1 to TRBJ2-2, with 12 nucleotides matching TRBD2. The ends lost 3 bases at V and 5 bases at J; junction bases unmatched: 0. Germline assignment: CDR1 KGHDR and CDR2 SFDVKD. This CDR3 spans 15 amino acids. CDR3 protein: CATSDLAGGTGELFF. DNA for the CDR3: TGTGCCACCAGTGATCTAGCGGGAGGGACCGGGGAGCTGTTTTTT.

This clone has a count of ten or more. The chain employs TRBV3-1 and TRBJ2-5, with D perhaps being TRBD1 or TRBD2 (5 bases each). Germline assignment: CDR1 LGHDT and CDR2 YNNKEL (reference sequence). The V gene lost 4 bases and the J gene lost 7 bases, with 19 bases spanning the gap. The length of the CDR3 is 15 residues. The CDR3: CASSRDRAGTGTQYF. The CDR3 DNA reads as TGTGCCAGCAGCCGGGATAGGGCAGGGACGGGGACCCAGTACTTC.

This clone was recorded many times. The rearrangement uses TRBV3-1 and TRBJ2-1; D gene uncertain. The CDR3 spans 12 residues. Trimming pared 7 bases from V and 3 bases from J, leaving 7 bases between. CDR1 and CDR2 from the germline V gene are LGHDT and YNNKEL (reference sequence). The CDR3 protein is CASKDIYNEQFF. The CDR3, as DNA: TGTGCCAGCAAGGATATCTACAATGAGCAGTTCTTC.

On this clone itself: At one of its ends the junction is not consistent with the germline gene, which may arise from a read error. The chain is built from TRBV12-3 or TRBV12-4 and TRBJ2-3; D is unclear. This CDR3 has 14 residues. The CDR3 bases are TGTGCCGGCAGTTTAAACGTGGGCACAGATACGCAGTATTTT. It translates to CAGSLNVGTDTQYF.

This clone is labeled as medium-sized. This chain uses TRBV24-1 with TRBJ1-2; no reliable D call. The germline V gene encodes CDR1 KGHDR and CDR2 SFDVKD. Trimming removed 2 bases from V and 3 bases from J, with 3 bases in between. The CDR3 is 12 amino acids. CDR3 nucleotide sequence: TGTGCCACCAGTGATTGGGACTATGGCTACACCTTC. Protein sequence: CATSDWDYGYTF.

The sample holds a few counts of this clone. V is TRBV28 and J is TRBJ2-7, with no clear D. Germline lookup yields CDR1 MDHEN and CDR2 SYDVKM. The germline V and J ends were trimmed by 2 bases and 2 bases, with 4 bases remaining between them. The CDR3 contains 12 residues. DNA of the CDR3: TGTGCCAGCAGTTTAGGTACCTACGAGCAGTACTTC. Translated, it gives CASSLGTYEQYF.

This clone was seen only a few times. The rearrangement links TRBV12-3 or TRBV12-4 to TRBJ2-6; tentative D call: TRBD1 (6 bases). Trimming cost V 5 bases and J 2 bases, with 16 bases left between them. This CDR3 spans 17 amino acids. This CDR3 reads CASSTGQGLTGANVLTF. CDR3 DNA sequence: TGTGCCAGCAGTACGGGGCAGGGGCTAACTGGGGCCAACGTCCTGACTTTC.

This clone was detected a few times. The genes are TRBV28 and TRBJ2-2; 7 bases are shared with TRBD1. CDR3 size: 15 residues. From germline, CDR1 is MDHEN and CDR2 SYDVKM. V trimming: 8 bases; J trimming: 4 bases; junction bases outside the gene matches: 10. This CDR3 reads CASGSGQAFTGELFF. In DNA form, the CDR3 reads TGTGCCAGCGGAAGCGGACAGGCCTTCACCGGGGAGCTGTTTTTT.

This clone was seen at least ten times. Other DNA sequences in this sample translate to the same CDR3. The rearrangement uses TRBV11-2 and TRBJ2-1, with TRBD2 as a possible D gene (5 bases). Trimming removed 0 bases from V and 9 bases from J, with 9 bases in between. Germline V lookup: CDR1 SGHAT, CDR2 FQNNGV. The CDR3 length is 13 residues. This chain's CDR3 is CASSLESGSEQFF. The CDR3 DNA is TGTGCCAGCAGCTTAGAGAGCGGCAGTGAGCAGTTCTTC.

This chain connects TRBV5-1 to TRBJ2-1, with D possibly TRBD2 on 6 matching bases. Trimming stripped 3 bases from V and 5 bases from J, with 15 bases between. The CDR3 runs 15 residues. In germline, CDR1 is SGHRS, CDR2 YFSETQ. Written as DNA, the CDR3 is TGCGCCAGCAGCTGGTCCTGGACTAACAACAATGAGCAGTTCTTC. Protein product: CASSWSWTNNNEQFF.

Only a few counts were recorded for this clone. The CDR3 protein is CASSWGQGDTEAFF. CDR3 nucleotides: TGTGCCAGCAGTTGGGGACAGGGGGACACTGAAGCTTTCTTT. The chain is built from TRBV27 and TRBJ1-1; 11 bases are a match to TRBD1. The CDR3 is 14 amino acids. V dropped 4 bases and J dropped 3; count of bases not matched to a gene: 1. Germline lookup yields CDR1 MNHEY and CDR2 SMNVEV (reference sequence).

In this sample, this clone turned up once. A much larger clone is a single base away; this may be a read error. DNA for the CDR3: TGTGCCAGCAGCTTATGGGACTACCAAGAGACCCAGTACTTC. Encoded protein: CASSLWDYQETQYF. The chain uses TRBV7-9 and TRBJ2-5; D possibly corresponds to TRBD2 (6 bases). The CDR3 runs to 14 residues. Germline V CDR1 and CDR2: SEHNR, FQNEAQ (reference sequence). V was pared by 2 bases and J by 0 bases, with 7 bases between.

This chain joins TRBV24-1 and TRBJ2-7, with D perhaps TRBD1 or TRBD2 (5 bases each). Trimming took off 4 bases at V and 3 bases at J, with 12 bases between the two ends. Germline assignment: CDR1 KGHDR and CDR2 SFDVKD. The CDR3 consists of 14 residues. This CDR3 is CATSDRDPLYEQYF. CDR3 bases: TGTGCCACCAGTGACAGGGACCCACTCTACGAGCAGTACTTC.

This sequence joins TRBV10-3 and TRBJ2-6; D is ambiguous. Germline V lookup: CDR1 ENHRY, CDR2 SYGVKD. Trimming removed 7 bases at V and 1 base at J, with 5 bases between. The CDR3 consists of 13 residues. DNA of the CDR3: TGTGCCATCAAGGTTTCTGGGGCCAACGTCCTGACTTTC. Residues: CAIKVSGANVLTF.